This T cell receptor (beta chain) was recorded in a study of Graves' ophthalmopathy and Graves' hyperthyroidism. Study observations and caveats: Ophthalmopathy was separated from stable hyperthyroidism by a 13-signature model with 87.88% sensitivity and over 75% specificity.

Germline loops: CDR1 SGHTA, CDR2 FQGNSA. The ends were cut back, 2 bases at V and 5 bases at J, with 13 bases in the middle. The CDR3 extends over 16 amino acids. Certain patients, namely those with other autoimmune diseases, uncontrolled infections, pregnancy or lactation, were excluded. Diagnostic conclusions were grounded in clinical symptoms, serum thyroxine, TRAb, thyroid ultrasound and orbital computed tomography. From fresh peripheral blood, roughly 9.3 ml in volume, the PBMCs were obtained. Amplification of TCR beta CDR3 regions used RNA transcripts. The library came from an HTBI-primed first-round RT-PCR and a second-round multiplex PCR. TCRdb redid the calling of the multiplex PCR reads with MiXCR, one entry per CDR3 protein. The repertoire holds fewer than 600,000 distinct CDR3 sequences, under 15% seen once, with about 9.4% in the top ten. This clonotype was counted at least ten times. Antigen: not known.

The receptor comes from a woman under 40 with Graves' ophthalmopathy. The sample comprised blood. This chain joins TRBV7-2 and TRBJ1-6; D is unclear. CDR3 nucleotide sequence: TGTGCCAGCAGCTTAAGGGCACCCGGGAATAATTCACCCCTCCACTTT. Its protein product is CASSLRAPGNNSPLHF.